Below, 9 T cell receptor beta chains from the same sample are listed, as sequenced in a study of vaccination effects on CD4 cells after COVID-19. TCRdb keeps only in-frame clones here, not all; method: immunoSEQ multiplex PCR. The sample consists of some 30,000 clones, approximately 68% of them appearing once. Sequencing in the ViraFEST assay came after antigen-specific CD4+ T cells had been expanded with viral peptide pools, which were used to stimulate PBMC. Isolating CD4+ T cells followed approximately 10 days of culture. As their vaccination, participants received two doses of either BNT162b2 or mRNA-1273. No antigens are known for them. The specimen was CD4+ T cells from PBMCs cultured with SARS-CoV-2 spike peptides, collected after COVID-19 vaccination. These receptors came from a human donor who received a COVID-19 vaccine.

This CDR3 is CASTPGGGTYEQYF. In DNA, the CDR3 is TGTGCCAGCACTCCGGGAGGGGGGACCTACGAGCAGTACTTC. The chain is built from TRBV9 and TRBJ2-7; TRBD2 aligns across 8 bases. Germline CDR1 reads SGDLS; CDR2 reads YYNGEE. This CDR3 is built from 14 residues. V was pared by 6 bases and J by 2 bases, with 7 bases of the junction left unmatched.

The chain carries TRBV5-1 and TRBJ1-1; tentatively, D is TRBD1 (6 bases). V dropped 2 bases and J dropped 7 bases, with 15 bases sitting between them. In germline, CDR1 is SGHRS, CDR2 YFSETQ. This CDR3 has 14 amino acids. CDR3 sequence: CASSLRGIGNEAFF. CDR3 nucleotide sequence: TGCGCCAGCAGCTTAAGGGGGATTGGGAATGAAGCTTTCTTT.

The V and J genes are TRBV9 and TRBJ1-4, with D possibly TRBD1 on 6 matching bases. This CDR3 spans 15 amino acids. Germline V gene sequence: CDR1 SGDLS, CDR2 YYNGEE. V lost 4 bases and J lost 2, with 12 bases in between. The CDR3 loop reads CASSQGQGTNEKLFF. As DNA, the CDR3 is TGTGCCAGCAGCCAGGGACAAGGGACTAATGAAAAACTGTTTTTT.

CDR3 in DNA: TGTGCCAGTAGTAGGGACGCTCACACCGGGGAGCTGTTTTTT. The encoded protein is CASSRDAHTGELFF. V usage is TRBV19 and J usage is TRBJ2-2; D possibly uses TRBD1 or TRBD2 (5 bases each). The CDR3 is 14 amino acids. V shed 4 bases and J shed 3 bases, with 9 bases lying between them. Germline CDR1 and CDR2: LNHDA and SQIVND (reference sequence).

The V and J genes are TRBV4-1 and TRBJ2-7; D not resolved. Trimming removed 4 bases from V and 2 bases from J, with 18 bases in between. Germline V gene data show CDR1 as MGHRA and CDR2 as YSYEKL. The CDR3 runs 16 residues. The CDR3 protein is CASSPHRRQETYEQYF. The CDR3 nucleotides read TGCGCCAGCAGCCCCCACCGCCGGCAGGAGACCTACGAGCAGTACTTC.

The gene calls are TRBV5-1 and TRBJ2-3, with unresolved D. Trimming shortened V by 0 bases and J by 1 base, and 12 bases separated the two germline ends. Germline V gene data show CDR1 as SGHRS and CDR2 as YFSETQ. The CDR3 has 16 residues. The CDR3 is CASSLAGFPGTDTQYF. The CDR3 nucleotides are TGCGCCAGCAGCTTGGCAGGCTTTCCGGGCACAGATACGCAGTATTTT.

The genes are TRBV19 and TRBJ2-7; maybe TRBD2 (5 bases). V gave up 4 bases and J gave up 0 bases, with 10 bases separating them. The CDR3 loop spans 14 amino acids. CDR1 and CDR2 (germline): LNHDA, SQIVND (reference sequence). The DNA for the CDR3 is TGTGCCAGTAGTAGAGGGCTGCGCTCCTACGAGCAGTACTTC. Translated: CASSRGLRSYEQYF.

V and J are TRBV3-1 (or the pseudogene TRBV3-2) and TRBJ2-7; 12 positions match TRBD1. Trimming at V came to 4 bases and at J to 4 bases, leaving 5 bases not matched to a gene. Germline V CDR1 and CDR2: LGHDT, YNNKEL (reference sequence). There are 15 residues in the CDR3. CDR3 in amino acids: CASSLGTGGRYEQYF. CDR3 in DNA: TGTGCCAGCAGCCTCGGGACAGGGGGCCGGTACGAGCAGTACTTC.

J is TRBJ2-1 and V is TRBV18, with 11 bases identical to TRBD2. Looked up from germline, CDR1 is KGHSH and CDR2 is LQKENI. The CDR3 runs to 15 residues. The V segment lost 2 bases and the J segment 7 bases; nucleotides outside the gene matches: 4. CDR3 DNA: TGTGCCAGCTCACCAATAGCGGGAGGGCCGAATGAGCAGTTCTTC. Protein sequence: CASSPIAGGPNEQFF.